The rows below give T cell receptor beta chains drawn from one sample of a study of OX40 agonist ivuxolimab in advanced cancers. Method: immunoSEQ multiplex PCR; TCRdb's copy keeps in-frame clones and lacks some. Among roughly 80,000 clones, around 82% were seen once, and the ten largest hold 6.5% to 8.5%. The sequenced sample was CD4+ or CD8+ T cells sorted from blood, obtained in a trial of the OX40 agonist ivuxolimab. Every receptor here comes from an adult with an advanced solid tumor such as melanoma, head and neck, liver or kidney cancer. CDR3s include the opening cysteine and the closing phenylalanine or tryptophan. Fields, in order: CDR3 length, J gene, clone size, D gene, V gene, CDR3 DNA, CDR3 protein. A D gene is named only where the DNA matches it firmly. The size of a clone is reported for some rows only, either as once, few or many, or as a class for expanded clones.

15	TRBJ2-1	.	.	TRBV9	TGTGCCAGCAGCGCGCAAGGACCATTTTACAATGAGCAGTTCTTC	CASSAQGPFYNEQFF
13	TRBJ2-7	.	.	TRBV7-6	TGTGCCAGCAGCCCAGGGGGGGCCTACGAGCAGTACTTC	CASSPGGAYEQYF
14	TRBJ2-7	few	TRBD2	TRBV11-3	TGTGCCAGCAGCCTGGGACTAGCGGGTGACGAGCAGTACTTC	CASSLGLAGDEQYF
14	TRBJ2-5	.	TRBD1	TRBV11-1	TGTGCCAGCAGCTCAGAGACAGGGACAGAGACCCAGTACTTC	CASSSETGTETQYF
13	TRBJ2-7	.	.	TRBV19	TGTGCCAGGCAAACAGGGCGCCGGAACGAGCAGTACTTC	CARQTGRRNEQYF
15	TRBJ1-4	.	.	TRBV10-3	TGTGCCATCAGTGAGTCGAGGGGCGGGGGTGAAAAACTGTTTTTT	CAISESRGGGEKLFF
14	TRBJ2-7	.	TRBD1	TRBV7-9	TGTGCCAGCAGCTCGGGACAGGGGTTGTACGAGCAGTACTTC	CASSSGQGLYEQYF
15	TRBJ2-5	.	TRBD2	TRBV4-1	TGCGCCAGCAGCCCTAGCGGGACGGGGCAAGAGACCCAGTACTTC	CASSPSGTGQETQYF
14	TRBJ1-4	few	.	TRBV30	TGTGCCTGGCTTTACCAGGGGACTAATGAAAAACTGTTTTTT	CAWLYQGTNEKLFF
14	TRBJ2-6	.	TRBD1	TRBV2	TGTGCCAGCAGGGACAGGGCTGGGGCCAACGTCCTGACTTTC	CASRDRAGANVLTF
14	TRBJ1-1	.	.	TRBV10-3	TGTGCCATCAGGCCTTGGGGGGCGTGGACTGAAGCTTTCTTT	CAIRPWGAWTEAFF
16	TRBJ2-3	.	.	TRBV6-1	TGTGCCAGCAGTGAATTAAGGGGTTTTAGCACAGATACGCAGTATTTT	CASSELRGFSTDTQYF
16	TRBJ2-2	.	.	TRBV5-1	TGCGCCAGCAGCTTCGTCGGTACAGGGAACACCGGGGAGCTGTTTTTT	CASSFVGTGNTGELFF
13	TRBJ1-1	.	.	TRBV11-2	TGTGCCAGCAGCTACGGACGGAACACTGAAGCTTTCTTT	CASSYGRNTEAFF
14	TRBJ2-7	.	TRBD2	TRBV5-5	TGTGCCAGCAGCTTTACTAGCGGGAGCCACGAGCAGTACTTC	CASSFTSGSHEQYF